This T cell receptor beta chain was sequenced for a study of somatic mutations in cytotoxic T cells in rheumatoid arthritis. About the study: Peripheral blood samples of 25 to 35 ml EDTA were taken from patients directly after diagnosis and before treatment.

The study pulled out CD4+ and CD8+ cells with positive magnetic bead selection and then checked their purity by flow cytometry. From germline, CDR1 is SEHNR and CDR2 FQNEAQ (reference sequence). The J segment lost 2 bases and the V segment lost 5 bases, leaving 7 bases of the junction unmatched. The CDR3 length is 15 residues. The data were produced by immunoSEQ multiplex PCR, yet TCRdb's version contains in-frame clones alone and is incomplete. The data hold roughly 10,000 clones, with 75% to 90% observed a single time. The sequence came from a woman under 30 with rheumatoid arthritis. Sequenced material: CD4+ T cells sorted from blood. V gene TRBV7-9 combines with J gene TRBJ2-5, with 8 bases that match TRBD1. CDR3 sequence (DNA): TGTGCCAGCAGCAGAGGACAGGGTATACAAGAGACCCAGTACTTC. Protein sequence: CASSRGQGIQETQYF.